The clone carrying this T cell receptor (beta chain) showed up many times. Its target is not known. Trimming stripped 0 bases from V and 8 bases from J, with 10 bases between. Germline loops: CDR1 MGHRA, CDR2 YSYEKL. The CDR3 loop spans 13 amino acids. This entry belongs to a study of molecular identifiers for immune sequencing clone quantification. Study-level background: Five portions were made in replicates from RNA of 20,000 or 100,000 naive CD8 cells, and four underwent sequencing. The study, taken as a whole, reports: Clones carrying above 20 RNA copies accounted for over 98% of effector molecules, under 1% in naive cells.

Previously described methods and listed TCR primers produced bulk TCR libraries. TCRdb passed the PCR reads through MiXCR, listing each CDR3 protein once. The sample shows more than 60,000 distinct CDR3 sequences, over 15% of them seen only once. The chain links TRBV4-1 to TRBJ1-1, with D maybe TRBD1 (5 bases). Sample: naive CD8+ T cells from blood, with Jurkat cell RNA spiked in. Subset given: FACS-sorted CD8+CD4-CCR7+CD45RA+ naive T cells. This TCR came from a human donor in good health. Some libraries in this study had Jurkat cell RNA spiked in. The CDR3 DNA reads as TGCGCCAGCAGCCAAGAGGGGGGTTGGGAAGCTTTCTTT. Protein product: CASSQEGGWEAFF.